The clone carrying this TCR beta chain has at least ten counts. Its specificity is not known. Germline V CDR1 and CDR2: KGHSH, LQKENI. The CDR3 spans 13 residues. The ends were cut back, 5 bases at V and 8 bases at J, with 15 bases in the middle. 5'RACE with 10-nucleotide random UMIs produced the cDNA. TCRdb analysed the 5' RACE reads with MiXCR anew, one entry per CDR3 protein. The sample lists 65,000 to 70,000 distinct CDR3 sequences, about 4.2% occurring once. The data originate from a study of neurological immune-mediated disorders. Notes on the study in general: The expanded clones of different subjects shared no CDR3 amino acid sequences (suggesting private repertoires in all groups).

This chain uses TRBV18 with TRBJ1-1, with D perhaps matching TRBD1 (6 bases). Sequences were obtained from PBMCs. The sequence derives from a man aged 30 to 45 with multiple sclerosis. The CDR3 region is CASSTQWGQEAFF. The CDR3 DNA reads TGTGCCAGCTCAACGCAATGGGGGCAAGAAGCTTTCTTT.